These 18 T cell receptor beta chains came from one sample sequenced in a study of cytomegalovirus exposure and HLA in healthy donors. The PCR was carried out with 60 Vbeta primers and 13 Jbeta primers. Sequenced by immunoSEQ multiplex PCR; TCRdb stores in-frame clones only, minus some. The sample has around 180,000 clones, over 80% seen once. The sample consisted of PBMCs. The source of these receptors is a boy between 2 and 10 years old in good health and CMV-seronegative.

This chain connects TRBV30 to TRBJ2-3; the match to TRBD1 covers 8 bases. The CDR3 is 15 amino acids. Germline CDR1 is GTSNPN and CDR2 is SVGIG (reference sequence). J was trimmed by 4 bases and V by 3 bases; bases with no gene match: 9. Here the CDR3 reads CAWSGRDRYSDTQYF. The DNA for the CDR3 is TGTGCCTGGAGCGGGCGGGACAGGTACTCAGATACGCAGTATTTT.

The genes are TRBV29-1 and TRBJ1-4; D gene ambiguous. Trimming shortened V by 4 bases and J by 4 bases, and 7 bases separated the two germline ends. This CDR3 contains 12 residues. The V gene's germline CDR1 is SQVTM and CDR2 ANQGSEA. The CDR3 loop is CSVAQNNEKLFF. In DNA, the CDR3 is TGCAGCGTTGCACAGAATAATGAAAAACTGTTTTTT. The full variable domain, completed using reference TRBV29-1 and TRBJ1-4, is SAVISQKPSRDICQRGTSLTIQCQVDSQVTMMFWYRQQPGQSLTLIATANQGSEATYESGFVIDKFPISRPNLTFSTLTVSNMSPEDSSIYLCSVAQNNEKLFFGSGTQLSVL.

The gene calls are TRBV18 and TRBJ2-7, with D perhaps matching TRBD2 (6 bases). The CDR3 length is 14 residues. V was pared by 7 bases and J by 0 bases, with 13 bases between. Germline values: CDR1 KGHSH, CDR2 LQKENI. In DNA form, the CDR3 reads TGTGCCAGCTTCCGAGCGGGCCGCTCCTACGAGCAGTACTTC. This sequence encodes CASFRAGRSYEQYF.

This rearrangement joins TRBV5-6 to TRBJ2-7; 7 positions agree with TRBD1. The CDR3 is made up of 13 amino acids. Germline lookup yields CDR1 SGHDT and CDR2 YYEEEE. V lost 4 bases and J lost 3; bases outside the gene matches: 4. In DNA form, the CDR3 reads TGTGCCAGCAGCCTCCGGGACAGCTACGAGCAGTACTTC. It codes for CASSLRDSYEQYF.

There are a few counts of this clone. This chain connects TRBV27 to TRBJ1-5; 7 bases fit TRBD1. This CDR3 region has 15 residues. Germline V gene lookup returns CDR1 MNHEY and CDR2 SMNVEV (reference sequence). V dropped 6 bases and J dropped 7; count of bases not matched to a gene: 12. The CDR3 DNA reads TGTGCCAGCAGAAGAAACGACAGGGTCCAGCAGCCCCAGCATTTT. It codes for CASRRNDRVQQPQHF.

This rearrangement joins TRBV28 to TRBJ2-1, with 11 bases matching TRBD2. Germline loops: CDR1 MDHEN, CDR2 SYDVKM. With 7 bases clipped from V and 2 bases from J, the junction kept 4 bases outside the gene matches. The CDR3 is made up of 15 amino acids. CDR3 amino acids: CASIRTSGPYNEQFF. The CDR3 DNA is TGTGCCAGCATCCGGACTAGCGGGCCCTACAATGAGCAGTTCTTC. The full variable domain, rest sourced from reference TRBV28 and TRBJ2-1, is DVKVTQSSRYLVKRTGEKVFLECVQDMDHENMFWYRQDPGLGLRLIYFSYDVKMKEKGDIPEGYSVSREKKERFSLILESASTNQTSMYLCASIRTSGPYNEQFFGPGTRLTVL.

V and J are TRBV27 and TRBJ1-2, with 7 bases lining up with TRBD1. Germline assignment: CDR1 MNHEY and CDR2 SMNVEV (reference sequence). CDR3 length equals 14 residues. V trimming: 5 bases; J trimming: 5 bases; junction bases outside the gene matches: 8. The CDR3, as DNA: TGTGCCAGCAGTCCCGGGACAGACACGTATGGCTACACCTTC. This sequence encodes CASSPGTDTYGYTF.

Concerning this clone: Sequence at one end of the junction differs from germline and may be a read error. The CDR3 region is CASKGLGRQGTQYF. The DNA for the CDR3 is TGTGCCAGTAAGGGACTAGGCCGTCAAGGGACCCAGTACTTC. The chain has TRBV19 and TRBJ2-5; 8 nucleotides line up with TRBD2. Germline values: CDR1 LNHDA, CDR2 SQIVND (reference sequence). The CDR3 spans 14 residues.

The chain uses TRBV15 and TRBJ2-1; D perhaps matches TRBD2 (5 bases). Germline CDR1 is LNHNV and CDR2 is YYDKDF (reference sequence). This CDR3 is 15 amino acids long. Trimming removed 0 bases at V and 1 base at J, with 7 bases between. CDR3 nucleotide sequence: TGTGCCACCAGCAGAGATCGGGGATCCTACAATGAGCAGTTCTTC. Its protein product is CATSRDRGSYNEQFF. The full variable domain, with the rest looked up from reference TRBV15 and TRBJ2-1, is DAMVIQNPRYQVTQFGKPVTLSCSQTLNHNVMYWYQQKSSQAPKLLFHYYDKDFNNEADTPDNFQSRRPNTSFCFLDIRSPGLGDTAMYLCATSRDRGSYNEQFFGPGTRLTVL.

CDR3 nucleotides: TGTGCCAGCAGTTCGAGCTCTGGAAACACCATATATTTT. It encodes CASSSSSGNTIYF. This sequence joins TRBV7-9 and TRBJ1-3; no clear D. The germline gives CDR1 SEHNR, CDR2 FQNEAQ (reference sequence). V was clipped by 6 bases and J by 0 bases, with 6 bases between them. The CDR3 covers 13 residues.

The chain couples TRBV28 to TRBJ2-2; D might be TRBD1 (5 bases). CDR1 and CDR2 from the germline V gene are MDHEN and SYDVKM. The CDR3 runs 17 residues. V was trimmed by 5 bases and J by 1 base, leaving 17 bases between them. This CDR3 reads CASSGPGHTQNTGELFF. DNA for the CDR3: TGTGCCAGCAGTGGACCAGGACACACTCAGAACACCGGGGAGCTGTTTTTT.

The chain combines TRBV7-9 with TRBJ1-3, with D perhaps TRBD1 (5 bases). Between the trimmed V and J ends, which lost 4 bases and 0 bases, there was a span of 16 bases. CDR3 length: 17 residues. Germline-derived CDR1 and CDR2 are SEHNR and FQNEAQ (reference sequence). The CDR3 bases are TGTGCCAGCAGCTACCCTCCGGGACTGGCCTCTGGAAACACCATATATTTT. Protein sequence: CASSYPPGLASGNTIYF.

CDR3 in amino acids: CASKWGQSGTQYF. CDR3 DNA sequence: TGTGCCAGCAAGTGGGGCCAGTCCGGGACCCAGTACTTC. The chain couples TRBV6-5 to TRBJ2-5; D possibly corresponds to TRBD1 (5 bases). V was shortened by 7 bases and J by 7 bases, with 16 bases between the two germline ends. CDR3 length equals 13 residues. Germline assignment: CDR1 MNHEY and CDR2 SVGAGI.

V usage is TRBV15 and J usage is TRBJ1-2; TRBD1 agrees at 8 bases. CDR3 length equals 14 residues. V was clipped by 7 bases and J by 5 bases; unmatched bases: 9. Germline-derived CDR1 and CDR2 are LNHNV and YYDKDF (reference sequence). The CDR3 DNA sequence: TGTGCCACCAACCCGGACAGGGTTAATTATGGCTACACCTTC. This sequence encodes CATNPDRVNYGYTF.

There are a few counts of this clone. The V call is TRBV5-1, the J call TRBJ1-2; D possibly corresponds to TRBD1 (6 bases). Germline-derived CDR1 and CDR2 are SGHRS and YFSETQ. The CDR3 is made up of 13 amino acids. The V gene lost 1 base and the J gene lost 6 bases, with 10 bases spanning the gap. CDR3 region: CASSLNPGDGYTF. CDR3 DNA sequence: TGCGCCAGCAGCTTGAATCCAGGGGATGGCTACACCTTC.

This clone was observed a single time. The chain uses TRBV29-1 and TRBJ2-6; 10 bases fit TRBD1. The germline V gene has CDR1 SQVTM and CDR2 ANQGSEA. This CDR3 has 17 amino acids. Unmatched junction bases numbered 7, after V lost 5 bases and J lost 0 bases. The CDR3 DNA follows: TGCAGCGTTATACTGGGGACAGGGGCCTCTGGGGCCAACGTCCTGACTTTC. It translates to CSVILGTGASGANVLTF.

The J gene is TRBJ1-2, the V gene TRBV7-2, with D perhaps matching TRBD1 (5 bases). The CDR3 has 13 residues. Deletions cut 5 bases from V and 6 bases from J, with 13 bases between. The germline gives CDR1 SGHTA, CDR2 FQGNSA. The CDR3: CASSLRGTDGYTF. CDR3 sequence (DNA): TGTGCCAGCAGCCTCCGGGGGACCGATGGCTACACCTTC.

The chain carries TRBV5-6 and TRBJ1-5; TRBD1 aligns across 7 bases. V was clipped by 4 bases and J by 2 bases; unmatched bases: 6. This CDR3 spans 15 amino acids. Germline-derived CDR1 and CDR2 are SGHDT and YYEEEE. The CDR3 loop reads CASSLTGAGNQPQHF. CDR3 DNA: TGTGCCAGCAGCCTCACAGGGGCCGGCAATCAGCCCCAGCATTTT.